A selection of T cell receptor beta chains follows, all from one sample in a study of CD8+ T cells in alopecia areata. Repertoires were generated with immunoSEQ multiplex PCR, while TCRdb's copy carries only in-frame clones and drops some. This sample has over 85,000 clones, with roughly two thirds found just once. The specimen was CD8+ T cells sorted from blood, collected at week 4, from a patient treated with tofacitinib. Source of these receptors: a human donor with alopecia areata. Each CDR3 is given with its conserved first and last residue. A D gene is named only where the DNA matches it firmly. Part of the rows lack a size; the others show once, few, many or a class for expanded clones.

j_call: TRBJ2-3; d_call: TRBD2; v_call: TRBV29-1; cdr3_length: 13; clone_size: once; cdr3_nt: TGCAGCGTTTTAGCGGGAGCCACAGATACGCAGTATTTT; cdr3_aa: CSVLAGATDTQYF
j_call: TRBJ2-1; d_call: .; v_call: TRBV4-1; cdr3_length: 15; clone_size: .; cdr3_nt: TGCGCCAGCAGCCAAGAAGCATTAACTGGGAATGAGCAGTTCTTC; cdr3_aa: CASSQEALTGNEQFF
j_call: TRBJ2-3; d_call: .; v_call: TRBV29-1; cdr3_length: 17; clone_size: .; cdr3_nt: TGCAGCGTTGAACAACCTAGACAGGACTGGAGCACAGATACGCAGTATTTT; cdr3_aa: CSVEQPRQDWSTDTQYF
j_call: TRBJ2-2; d_call: .; v_call: TRBV5-4; cdr3_length: 12; clone_size: once; cdr3_nt: TGTGCCAGCAGCCCGTCGTCTGGGGAGCTGTTTTTT; cdr3_aa: CASSPSSGELFF
j_call: TRBJ2-3; d_call: .; v_call: TRBV4-3; cdr3_length: 15; clone_size: .; cdr3_nt: TGCGCCAGCAGCCCGGCGGGACTCAGCACAGATACGCAGTATTTT; cdr3_aa: CASSPAGLSTDTQYF
j_call: TRBJ2-1; d_call: .; v_call: TRBV28; cdr3_length: 12; clone_size: once; cdr3_nt: TGTGCCAGCAGCTCGGACAGCAATGAGCAGTTCTTC; cdr3_aa: CASSSDSNEQFF
j_call: TRBJ1-4; d_call: .; v_call: TRBV9; cdr3_length: 16; clone_size: .; cdr3_nt: TGTGCCAGCAGCGTAGGGACAGCTGCAACTAATGAAAAACTGTTTTTT; cdr3_aa: CASSVGTAATNEKLFF
j_call: TRBJ2-5; d_call: TRBD1; v_call: TRBV7-9; cdr3_length: 15; clone_size: .; cdr3_nt: TGTGCCAACCGGGACAGGGGCCGCCCAGGGGAGACCCAGTACTTC; cdr3_aa: CANRDRGRPGETQYF
j_call: TRBJ2-2; d_call: .; v_call: TRBV27; cdr3_length: 14; clone_size: .; cdr3_nt: TGTGCCAGCACCCTGCTGGAGGGTGTCGGGGAGCTGTTTTTT; cdr3_aa: CASTLLEGVGELFF
j_call: TRBJ2-5; d_call: .; v_call: TRBV29-1; cdr3_length: 14; clone_size: few; cdr3_nt: TGCAGCGTTGAAGATTTCTCCGGAACAGAGACCCAGTACTTC; cdr3_aa: CSVEDFSGTETQYF
j_call: TRBJ1-5; d_call: .; v_call: TRBV5-6; cdr3_length: 16; clone_size: few; cdr3_nt: TGTGCCAGCAGCTTGGGAGGGCAACCGAGCAATCAGCCCCAGCATTTT; cdr3_aa: CASSLGGQPSNQPQHF
j_call: TRBJ2-1; d_call: TRBD2; v_call: TRBV19; cdr3_length: 15; clone_size: .; cdr3_nt: TGTGCCAGTAGTAGACTAGCGGGGGGGTACAATGAGCAGTTCTTC; cdr3_aa: CASSRLAGGYNEQFF
j_call: TRBJ1-1; d_call: .; v_call: TRBV5-1; cdr3_length: 16; clone_size: .; cdr3_nt: TGCGCCAGCAGCCCGGGGGGACATCCCATGAACACTGAAGCTTTCTTT; cdr3_aa: CASSPGGHPMNTEAFF
j_call: TRBJ2-1; d_call: .; v_call: TRBV27; cdr3_length: 15; clone_size: .; cdr3_nt: TGTGCCAGCAGTTTTGGTGGTCCGGTGGGGAATGAGCAGTTCTTC; cdr3_aa: CASSFGGPVGNEQFF
j_call: TRBJ2-5; d_call: .; v_call: TRBV2; cdr3_length: 15; clone_size: few; cdr3_nt: TGTGCCAGCAAAACAAACCCGGGACCCCAAGAGACCCAGTACTTC; cdr3_aa: CASKTNPGPQETQYF
j_call: TRBJ2-1; d_call: .; v_call: TRBV29-1; cdr3_length: 13; clone_size: .; cdr3_nt: TGCAGCGTCCGGGACTTCCAAGCCAATGAGCAGTTCTTC; cdr3_aa: CSVRDFQANEQFF
j_call: TRBJ2-1; d_call: TRBD2; v_call: TRBV7-9; cdr3_length: 15; clone_size: .; cdr3_nt: TGTGCCAGCGGACTTCCGGGACTAGGGGTACATGAGCAGTTCTTC; cdr3_aa: CASGLPGLGVHEQFF